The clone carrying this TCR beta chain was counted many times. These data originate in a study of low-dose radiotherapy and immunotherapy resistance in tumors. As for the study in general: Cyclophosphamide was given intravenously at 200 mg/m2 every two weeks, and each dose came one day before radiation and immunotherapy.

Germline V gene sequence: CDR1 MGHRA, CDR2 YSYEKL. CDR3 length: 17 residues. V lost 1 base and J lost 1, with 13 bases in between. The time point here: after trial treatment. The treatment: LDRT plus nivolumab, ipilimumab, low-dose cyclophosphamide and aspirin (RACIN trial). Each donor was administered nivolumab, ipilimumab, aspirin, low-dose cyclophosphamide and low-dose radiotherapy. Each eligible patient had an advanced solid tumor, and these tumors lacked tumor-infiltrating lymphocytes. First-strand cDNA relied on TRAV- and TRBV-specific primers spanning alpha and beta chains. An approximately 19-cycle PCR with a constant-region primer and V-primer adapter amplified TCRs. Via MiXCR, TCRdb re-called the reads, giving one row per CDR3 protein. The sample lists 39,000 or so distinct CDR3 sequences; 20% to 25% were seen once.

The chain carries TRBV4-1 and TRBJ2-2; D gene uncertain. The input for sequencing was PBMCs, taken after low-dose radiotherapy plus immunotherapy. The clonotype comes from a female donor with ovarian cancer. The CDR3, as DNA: TGCGCCAGCAGCCAAGTTAAGGCCCTAGTGAACACCGGGGAGCTGTTTTTT. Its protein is CASSQVKALVNTGELFF.